The 3 T cell receptor beta chains presented below share a single source sample, sequenced in a study of PD-L1 blockade in urothelial cancer. Described time point: pretreatment peripheral blood. This table comes from immunoSEQ multiplex PCR, and its TCRdb copy is limited to in-frame clones, with some not included. Of roughly 91,000 clones in the sample, approximately 81% were seen once. The sample consisted of PBMCs, taken around atezolizumab (anti-PD-L1) treatment. The receptors were sampled from a man between 60 and 75 years old with urothelial cancer.

Concerning this clone itself: One end of the junction is discordant with germline, which a read error may explain. The genes are TRBV6-5 and TRBJ1-4, with D possibly being TRBD1 (5 bases). Germline lookup yields CDR1 MNHEY and CDR2 SVGAGI. The CDR3 has 12 residues. CDR3 DNA sequence: TGTGCCAGCAGCCCCGCTTCCCAGGGCGCTTCTTTT. Its translation: CASSPASQGASF.

J is TRBJ2-2 and V is TRBV7-6; D perhaps matches TRBD2 (5 bases). Trimming took off 2 bases at V and 7 bases at J, with 8 bases between the two ends. Germline V gene sequence: CDR1 SGHVS, CDR2 FNYEAQ. The CDR3 is made up of 13 amino acids. The CDR3 DNA follows: TGTGCCAGCAGCTTATCGGGGAACGGGGAGCTGTTTTTT. Translating gives CASSLSGNGELFF. The whole variable domain, remainder taken from reference TRBV7-6 and TRBJ2-2, is GAGVSQSPRYKVTKRGQDVALRCDPISGHVSLYWYRQALGQGPEFLTYFNYEAQQDKSGLPNDRFSAERPEGSISTLTIQRTEQRDSAMYRCASSLSGNGELFFGEGSRLTVL.

The rearrangement links TRBV5-4 to TRBJ2-7; 15 bases map to TRBD2. The CDR3 is made up of 18 amino acids. V trimming: 3 bases; J trimming: 0 bases; junction bases outside the gene matches: 7. CDR1 and CDR2 (germline): SGHNT, YYREEE (reference sequence). CDR3: CASSSGLAGGISSYEQYF. The CDR3 coding sequence is TGTGCCAGCAGCTCGGGACTAGCGGGAGGAATTAGCTCCTACGAGCAGTACTTC.